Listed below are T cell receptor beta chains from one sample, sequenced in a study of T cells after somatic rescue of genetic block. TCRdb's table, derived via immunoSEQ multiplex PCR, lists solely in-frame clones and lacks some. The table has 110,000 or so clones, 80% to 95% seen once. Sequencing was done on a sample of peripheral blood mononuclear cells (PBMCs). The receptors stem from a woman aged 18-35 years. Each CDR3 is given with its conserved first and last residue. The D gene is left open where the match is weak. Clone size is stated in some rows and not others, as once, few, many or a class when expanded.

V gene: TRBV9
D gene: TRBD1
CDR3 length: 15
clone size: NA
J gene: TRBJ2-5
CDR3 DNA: TGTGCCAGCAGCGGAACAGGGGGCTTGAAGGAGACCCAGTACTTC
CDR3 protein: CASSGTGGLKETQYF

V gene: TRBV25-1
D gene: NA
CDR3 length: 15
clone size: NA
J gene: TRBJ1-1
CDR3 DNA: TGTGCCAGCAGTGAGTTGACAGGCTTGAACACTGAAGCTTTCTTT
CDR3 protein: CASSELTGLNTEAFF

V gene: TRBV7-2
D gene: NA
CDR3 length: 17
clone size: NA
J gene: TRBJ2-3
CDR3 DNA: TGTGCCAGCAGCTTAGTCGATTGGCGGGGGCGGACAGATACGCAGTATTTT
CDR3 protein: CASSLVDWRGRTDTQYF

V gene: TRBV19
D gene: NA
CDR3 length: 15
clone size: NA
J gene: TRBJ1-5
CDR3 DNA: TGTGCCAGTAGAATTAGGGCTTTTAGCAATCAGCCCCAGCATTTT
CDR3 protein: CASRIRAFSNQPQHF

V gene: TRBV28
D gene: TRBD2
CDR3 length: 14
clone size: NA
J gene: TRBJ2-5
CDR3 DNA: TGTGCCAGCAGACAAGCGGGGGGTGGGGAGACCCAGTACTTC
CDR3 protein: CASRQAGGGETQYF

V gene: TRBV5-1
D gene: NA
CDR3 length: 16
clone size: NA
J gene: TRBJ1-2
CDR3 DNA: TGCGCCAGCAGCTTGGCCCTAGGGGCGCGAAACTATGGCTACACCTTC
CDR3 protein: CASSLALGARNYGYTF

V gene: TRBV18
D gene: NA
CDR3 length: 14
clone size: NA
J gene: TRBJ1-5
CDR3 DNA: TGTGCCAGCTCACCAAACGGGGCTGATCAGCCCCAGCATTTT
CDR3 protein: CASSPNGADQPQHF

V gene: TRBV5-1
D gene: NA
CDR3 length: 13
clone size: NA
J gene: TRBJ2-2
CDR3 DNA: TGCGCCAGCAGCTTGTCTGTGGCCGGGGAGCTGTTTTTT
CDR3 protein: CASSLSVAGELFF

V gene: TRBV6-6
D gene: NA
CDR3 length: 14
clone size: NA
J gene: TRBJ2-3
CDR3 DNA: TGTGCCAGCAGTTACTCGATGGACCCAGATACGCAGTATTTT
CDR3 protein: CASSYSMDPDTQYF

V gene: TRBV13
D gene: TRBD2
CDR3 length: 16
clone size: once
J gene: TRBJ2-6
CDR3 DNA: TGTGCCAGCAGTCGACTAGCGGTCTCTGGGGCCAACGTCCTGACTTTC
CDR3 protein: CASSRLAVSGANVLTF

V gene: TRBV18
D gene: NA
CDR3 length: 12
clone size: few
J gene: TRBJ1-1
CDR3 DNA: TGTGCCAGCTCACCATCCCACACTGAAGCTTTCTTT
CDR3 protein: CASSPSHTEAFF

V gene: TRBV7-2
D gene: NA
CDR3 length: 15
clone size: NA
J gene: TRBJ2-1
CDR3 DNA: TGTGCCAGCAGCTCCACCCGGGCTCCTGAGGATGAGCAGTTCTTC
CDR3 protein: CASSSTRAPEDEQFF

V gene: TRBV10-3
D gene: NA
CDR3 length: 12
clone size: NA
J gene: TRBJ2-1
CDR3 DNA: TGTGCCATCAAGGGGGGGCCCAATGAGCAGTTCTTC
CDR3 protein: CAIKGGPNEQFF

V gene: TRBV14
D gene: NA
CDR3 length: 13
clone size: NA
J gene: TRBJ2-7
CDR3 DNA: TGTGCCAGCAGCCCCCAAGGGGCAGGGGAGCAGTACTTC
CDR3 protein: CASSPQGAGEQYF

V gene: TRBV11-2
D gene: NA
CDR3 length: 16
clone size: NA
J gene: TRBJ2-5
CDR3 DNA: TGTGCCAGCAGCTTAGCGAGCTCGGGACCGCGGGAGACCCAGTACTTC
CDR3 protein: CASSLASSGPRETQYF

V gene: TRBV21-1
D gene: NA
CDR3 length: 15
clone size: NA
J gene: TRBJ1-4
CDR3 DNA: TGTGCCAGCAGCAGTTTAGGACAGAATAATGAAAAACTGTTTTTT
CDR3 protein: CASSSLGQNNEKLFF

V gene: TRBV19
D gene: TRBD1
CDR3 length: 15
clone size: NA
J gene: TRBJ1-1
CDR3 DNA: TGTGCCAGTAGTTCCCCGACAGGGATGGGAACTGAAGCTTTCTTT
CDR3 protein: CASSSPTGMGTEAFF

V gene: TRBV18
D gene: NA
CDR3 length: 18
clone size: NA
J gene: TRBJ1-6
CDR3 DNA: TGTGCCAGCTCACCAAAAGGGACCTTGGGCTCCTATAATTCACCTCTCCACTTT
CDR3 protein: CASSPKGTLGSYNSPLHF

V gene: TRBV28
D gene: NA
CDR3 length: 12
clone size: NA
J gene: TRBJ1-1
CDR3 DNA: TGTGCCAGCGCGGCCAATCGACTTGAAGCTTTCTTT
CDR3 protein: CASAANRLEAFF

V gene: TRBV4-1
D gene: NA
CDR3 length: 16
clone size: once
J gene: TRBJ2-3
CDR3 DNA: TGCGCCAGCAGCCGACCAACGGGGGACGTCACAGATACGCAGTATTTT
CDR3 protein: CASSRPTGDVTDTQYF

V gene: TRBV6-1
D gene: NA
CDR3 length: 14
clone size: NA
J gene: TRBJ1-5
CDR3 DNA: TGTGCCAGCAGTGCCGGACAAAGCAATCAGCCCCAGCATTTT
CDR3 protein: CASSAGQSNQPQHF

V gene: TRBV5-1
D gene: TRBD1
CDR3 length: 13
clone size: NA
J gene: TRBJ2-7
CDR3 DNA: TGCGCCAGTGGGACAGGGCTTTTCTACGAGCAGTACTTC
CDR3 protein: CASGTGLFYEQYF

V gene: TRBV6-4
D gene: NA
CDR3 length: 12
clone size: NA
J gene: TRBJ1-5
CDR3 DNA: TGTGCCAGCAGTACAGTCAATCAGCCCCAGCATTTT
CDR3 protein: CASSTVNQPQHF

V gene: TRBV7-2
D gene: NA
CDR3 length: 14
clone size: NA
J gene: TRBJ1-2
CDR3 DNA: TGTGCCAGCACCCCGGGGGGGGGAAACTATGGCTACACCTTC
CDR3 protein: CASTPGGGNYGYTF

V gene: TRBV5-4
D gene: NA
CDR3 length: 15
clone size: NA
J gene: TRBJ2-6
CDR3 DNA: TGTGCCAGCAGCTCCGGACACTCTGGGGCCAACGTCCTGACTTTC
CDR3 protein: CASSSGHSGANVLTF

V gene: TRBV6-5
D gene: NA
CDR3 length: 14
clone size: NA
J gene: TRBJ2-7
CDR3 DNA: TGTGCCAGCAGTTACTCCGGGGAATTCTACGAGCAGTACTTC
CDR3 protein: CASSYSGEFYEQYF

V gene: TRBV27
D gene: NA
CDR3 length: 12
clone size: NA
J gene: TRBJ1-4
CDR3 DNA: TGTGCCAGCAGCCGAAGGGGGGAAAAACTGTTTTTT
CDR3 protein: CASSRRGEKLFF

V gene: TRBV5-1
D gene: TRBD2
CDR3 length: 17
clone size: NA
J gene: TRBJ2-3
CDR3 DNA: TGCGCCAGCAGCTTGACTAGCGGGGGCCGTCTCACAGATACGCAGTATTTT
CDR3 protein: CASSLTSGGRLTDTQYF

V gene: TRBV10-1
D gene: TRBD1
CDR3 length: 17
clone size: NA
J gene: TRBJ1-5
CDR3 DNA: TGCGCCAGCAGTGAGTCGCCGTGGGACAGGGGCAATCAGCCCCAGCATTTT
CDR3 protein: CASSESPWDRGNQPQHF

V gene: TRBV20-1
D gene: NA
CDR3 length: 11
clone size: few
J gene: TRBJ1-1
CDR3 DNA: TGCAGTGCTAGAGGCCCCACTGAAGCTTTCTTT
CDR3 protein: CSARGPTEAFF

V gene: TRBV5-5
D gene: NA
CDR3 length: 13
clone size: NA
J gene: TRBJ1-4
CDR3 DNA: TGTGCCAGCAGCGCGGACCTCAATGAAAAACTGTTTTTT
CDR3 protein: CASSADLNEKLFF

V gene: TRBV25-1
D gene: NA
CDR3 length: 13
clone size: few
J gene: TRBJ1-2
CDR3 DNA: TGTGCCAGCAGTGAATATATTCAGGACAACCTCCACTTC
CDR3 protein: CASSEYIQDNLHF

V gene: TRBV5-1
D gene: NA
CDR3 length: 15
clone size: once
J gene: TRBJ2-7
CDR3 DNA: TGCGCCAGCAGCCCCCTCCGACTAGAGTCCTACGAGCAGTACTTC
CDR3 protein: CASSPLRLESYEQYF

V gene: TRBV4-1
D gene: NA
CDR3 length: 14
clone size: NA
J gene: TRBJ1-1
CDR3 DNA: TGCGCCAGCAGCCAAGAAGGGCTTCACACTGAAGCTTTCTTT
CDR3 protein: CASSQEGLHTEAFF

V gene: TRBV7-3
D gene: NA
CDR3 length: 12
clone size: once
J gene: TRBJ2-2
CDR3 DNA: TGTGCCAGCAGTGGTCGCCTCGGGGAGCTGTTTTTT
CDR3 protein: CASSGRLGELFF

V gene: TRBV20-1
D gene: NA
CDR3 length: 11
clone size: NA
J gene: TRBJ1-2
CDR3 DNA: TGCAGTGCTACCGACAGAGCTGGCTACACCTTC
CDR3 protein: CSATDRAGYTF

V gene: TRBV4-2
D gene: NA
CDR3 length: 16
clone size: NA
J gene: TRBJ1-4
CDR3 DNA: TGTGCCAGCAGCCAAGATGGGGTGCCAACTAATGAAAAACTGTTTTTT
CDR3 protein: CASSQDGVPTNEKLFF

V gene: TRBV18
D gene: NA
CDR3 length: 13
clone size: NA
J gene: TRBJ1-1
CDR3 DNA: TGTGCCAGCTCACCACTAGGGAGCACTGAAGCTTTCTTT
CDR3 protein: CASSPLGSTEAFF

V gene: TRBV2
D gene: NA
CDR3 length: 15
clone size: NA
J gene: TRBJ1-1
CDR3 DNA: TGTGCCAGCAGTGAATTGGGGAACATGAACACTGAAGCTTTCTTT
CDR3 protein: CASSELGNMNTEAFF

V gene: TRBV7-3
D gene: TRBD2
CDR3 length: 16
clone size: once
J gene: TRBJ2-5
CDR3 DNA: TGTGCCAGCAGCCCACGCCAGCGGGGGGGAATAGAGACCCAGTACTTC
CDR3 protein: CASSPRQRGGIETQYF

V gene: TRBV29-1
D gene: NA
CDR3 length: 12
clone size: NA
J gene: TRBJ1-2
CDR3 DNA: TGCAGCGTTGAAGGACTGATCTATGGCTACACCTTC
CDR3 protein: CSVEGLIYGYTF

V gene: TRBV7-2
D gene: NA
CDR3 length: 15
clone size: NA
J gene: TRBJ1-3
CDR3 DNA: TGTGCCAGCAGCTTGGGGGCAGCCTCTGGAAACACCATATATTTT
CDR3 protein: CASSLGAASGNTIYF

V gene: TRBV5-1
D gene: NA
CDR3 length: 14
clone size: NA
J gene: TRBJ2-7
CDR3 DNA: TGCGCCAGCAGCTTGGAGGCACCGGTCTACGAGCAGTACTTC
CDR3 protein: CASSLEAPVYEQYF

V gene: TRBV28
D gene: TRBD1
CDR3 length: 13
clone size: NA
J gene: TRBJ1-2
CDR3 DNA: TGTGCCAGCAGCAACAGGGGGACCTATGGCTACACCTTC
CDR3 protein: CASSNRGTYGYTF

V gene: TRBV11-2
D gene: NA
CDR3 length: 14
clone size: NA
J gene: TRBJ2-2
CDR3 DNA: TGTGCCAGCAGCTTCCAGGGGACTTCCGGGGAGCTGTTTTTT
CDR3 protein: CASSFQGTSGELFF

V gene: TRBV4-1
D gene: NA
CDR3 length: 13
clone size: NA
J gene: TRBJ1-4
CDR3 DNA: TGCGCCAGCAGCCTGGCAGGGTCGGAAAAACTGTTTTTT
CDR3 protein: CASSLAGSEKLFF

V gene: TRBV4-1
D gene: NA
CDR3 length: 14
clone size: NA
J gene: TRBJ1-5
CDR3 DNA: TGCGCCAGCAGCCCTAGGGAGGGCAATCAGCCCCAGCATTTT
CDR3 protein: CASSPREGNQPQHF

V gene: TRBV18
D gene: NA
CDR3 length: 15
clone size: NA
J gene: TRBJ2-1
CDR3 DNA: TGTGCCAGCTCACCAATCGGTAGCTCCTACAATGAGCAGTTCTTC
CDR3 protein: CASSPIGSSYNEQFF

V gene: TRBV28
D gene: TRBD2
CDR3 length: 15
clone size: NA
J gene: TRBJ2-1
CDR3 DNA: TGTGCCAGCAGACTACGGGGGGTCTCCTACAATGAGCAGTTCTTC
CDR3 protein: CASRLRGVSYNEQFF

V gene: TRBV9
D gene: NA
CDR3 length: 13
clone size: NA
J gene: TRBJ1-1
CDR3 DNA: TGTGCCAGCAGCGTAAGGGGGTTAGGTGAAGCTTTCTTT
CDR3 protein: CASSVRGLGEAFF

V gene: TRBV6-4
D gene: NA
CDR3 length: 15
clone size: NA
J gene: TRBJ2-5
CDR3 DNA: TGTGCCAGCAGTGACTCGGCTGGATCTCAAGAGACCCAGTACTTC
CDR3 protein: CASSDSAGSQETQYF

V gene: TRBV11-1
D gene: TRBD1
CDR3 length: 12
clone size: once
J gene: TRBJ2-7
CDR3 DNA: TGTGCCAGCAGTCGGGACAGCTACGAGCAGTACTTC
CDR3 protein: CASSRDSYEQYF

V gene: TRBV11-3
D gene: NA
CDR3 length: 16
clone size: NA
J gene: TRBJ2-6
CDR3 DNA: TGTGCCAGCAGCGTCCCAGGGAATTCTGGGGCCAACGTCCTGACTTTC
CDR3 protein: CASSVPGNSGANVLTF